This entry lists 8 T cell receptor beta chains sequenced from one sample in a study of T-cell memory formation after mild COVID-19. In TCRdb, the 5' RACE reads were re-called with MiXCR into one record per CDR3 protein. The table shows 450,000 or so distinct CDR3 sequences, with more than 20% occurring only once. The source material was PBMCs or a T cell subset sorted from them (not recorded which). These TCRs come from an adult woman who had mild COVID-19 (a few samples of this study predate the infection). Cell type and time point are not known.

This clonotype was seen a handful of times. This chain joins TRBV5-1 and TRBJ2-5; 9 nucleotides agree with TRBD1. With 4 bases clipped from V and 4 bases from J, the junction kept 8 bases outside the gene matches. From germline, CDR1 is SGHRS and CDR2 YFSETQ. This CDR3 is built from 15 residues. Here the CDR3 DNA reads TGCGCCAGCAGCCTGGGGGACAGGGAGGCAGAGACCCAGTACTTC. Protein product: CASSLGDREAETQYF. The full variable domain, its missing parts supplied by reference TRBV5-1 and TRBJ2-5, is KAGVTQTPRYLIKTRGQQVTLSCSPISGHRSVSWYQQTPGQGLQFLFEYFSETQRNKGNFPGRFSGRQFSNSRSEMNVSTLELGDSALYLCASSLGDREAETQYFGPGTRLLVL.

The chain joins TRBV5-1 to TRBJ2-2; D possibly corresponds to TRBD1 (6 bases). There are 14 residues in the CDR3. Trimming left V 5 bases short and J 2 bases short, with 10 bases between. Germline assignment: CDR1 SGHRS and CDR2 YFSETQ. This chain's CDR3 is CASRVQGNTGELFF. The CDR3 DNA sequence: TGCGCCAGCAGAGTACAGGGTAACACCGGGGAGCTGTTTTTT.

The chain joins TRBV5-1 to TRBJ2-7, with D maybe TRBD2 (5 bases). The V end was cut by 1 base, the J end by 2 bases, with 7 bases between. The germline gives CDR1 SGHRS, CDR2 YFSETQ. CDR3 length: 13 amino acids. Here the CDR3 reads CASSLRDTYEQYF. CDR3 in DNA: TGCGCCAGCAGCTTGCGGGATACCTACGAGCAGTACTTC.

This clonotype turned up a few times. The chain is built from TRBV20-1 and TRBJ1-5; D possibly corresponds to TRBD1 (6 bases). Trimming shortened V by 3 bases and J by 8 bases, and 17 bases separated the two germline ends. The CDR3 consists of 14 residues. Germline values: CDR1 DFQATT, CDR2 SNEGSKA (reference sequence). The CDR3 DNA reads TGCAGTGCTAGTGGGGACACTCACGTCGAGCCCCAGCATTTT. It yields the protein CSASGDTHVEPQHF.

Only a few counts were recorded for this clonotype. The chain employs TRBV6-1 and TRBJ1-2; 9 bases agree with TRBD1. The CDR3 contains 16 residues. V lost 7 bases and J lost 2; bases outside the gene matches: 11. From germline, CDR1 is MNHNS and CDR2 SASEGT. CDR3 loop: CASIPTFGQGNYGYTF. The CDR3 nucleotides are TGTGCCAGCATTCCCACATTCGGACAGGGGAACTATGGCTACACCTTC.

This clonotype showed up just a few times. For the CDR3, the DNA is TGTGCCAGCAGCCACGACCAAGAGACCCAGTACTTC. This sequence encodes CASSHDQETQYF. This rearrangement joins TRBV7-6 to TRBJ2-5; D is uncertain. Germline assignment: CDR1 SGHVS and CDR2 FNYEAQ. The length of the CDR3 is 12 residues. V lost 5 bases to trimming and J lost 0 bases, with 4 bases between them.

This clonotype was recorded many times. The rearrangement joins TRBV18 to TRBJ2-6, with D hard to call. Trimming stripped 0 bases from V and 2 bases from J, with 11 bases between. This CDR3 is 17 amino acids long. Germline values: CDR1 KGHSH, CDR2 LQKENI. CDR3 loop: CASSPPSGPPGANVLTF. CDR3 bases: TGTGCCAGCTCACCACCGTCAGGCCCTCCTGGGGCCAACGTCCTGACTTTC.

This clonotype was found a few times. The V and J genes are TRBV24-1 and TRBJ2-1, with 9 bases fitting TRBD2. V trimming: 4 bases; J trimming: 0 bases; junction bases outside the gene matches: 6. The CDR3 has 17 amino acids. The V gene's germline CDR1 is KGHDR and CDR2 SFDVKD. CDR3 amino acids: CATSELAGTSSYNEQFF. Here the CDR3 DNA reads TGTGCCACCAGTGAACTAGCGGGCACTAGCTCCTACAATGAGCAGTTCTTC.